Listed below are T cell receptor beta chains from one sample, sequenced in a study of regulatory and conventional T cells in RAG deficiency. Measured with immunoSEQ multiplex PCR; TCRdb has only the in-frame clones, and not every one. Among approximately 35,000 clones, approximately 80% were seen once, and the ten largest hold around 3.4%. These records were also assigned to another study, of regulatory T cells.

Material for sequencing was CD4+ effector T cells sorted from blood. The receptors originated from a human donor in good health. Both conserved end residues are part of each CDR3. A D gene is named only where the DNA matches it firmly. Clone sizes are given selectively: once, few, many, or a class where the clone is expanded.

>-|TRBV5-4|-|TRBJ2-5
TGTGCACAGGGGAGGGAGACCCAGTACTTC
CAQGRETQYF
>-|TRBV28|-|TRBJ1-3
TGTGCCACCAAGGGGGACCCTGGAAACACCATATATTTT
CATKGDPGNTIYF
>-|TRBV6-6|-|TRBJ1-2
TGTGCCAGCATTAATCAGGTCTATGGCTACACCTTC
CASINQVYGYTF
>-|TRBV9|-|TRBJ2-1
TGTGCCAGCGGTCCACAAATCGGCTCCTATGAGCAGTTCTTC
CASGPQIGSYEQFF
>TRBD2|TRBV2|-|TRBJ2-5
TGTGCCAGCAGTGGCGGGGGAGAAGAGACCCAGTACTTC
CASSGGGEETQYF
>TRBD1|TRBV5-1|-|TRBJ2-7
TGCGCCAGCAAGGCCGGGACAGGGGGTTACGAGCAGTACTTC
CASKAGTGGYEQYF
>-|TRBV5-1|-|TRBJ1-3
TGCGCCAGCAGCCCGAACCTGCAACTCGGCTCTGGAAACACCATATATTTT
CASSPNLQLGSGNTIYF
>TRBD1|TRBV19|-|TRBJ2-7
TGTGCCAGTAGTATAGAGAACAGGGGGCGCAGTAAGGTCTACGAGCAGTACTTC
CASSIENRGRSKVYEQYF
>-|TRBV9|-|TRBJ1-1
TGTGCCAGCAGCGGTACACAGGAGACTGAAGCTTTCTTT
CASSGTQETEAFF
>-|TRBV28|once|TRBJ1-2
TGTGCCAGCAGTTTAAATCCTAACTATGGCTACACCTTC
CASSLNPNYGYTF
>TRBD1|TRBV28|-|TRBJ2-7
TGTGCCAGCAGTTTACCGCCGGGACAGGGGGCCGATGAGCAGTACTTC
CASSLPPGQGADEQYF
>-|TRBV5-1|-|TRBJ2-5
TGCGCCAGCAGCGACCAAGAGACCCAGTACTTC
CASSDQETQYF
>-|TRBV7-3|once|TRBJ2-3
TGTGCCAGCACCCTGGACGGAACAGATACGCAGTATTTT
CASTLDGTDTQYF
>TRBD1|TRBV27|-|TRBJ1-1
TGTGCCAGCAGCCCGACAGGGGGAACTGAAGCTTTCTTT
CASSPTGGTEAFF
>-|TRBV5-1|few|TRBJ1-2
TGCGCCAGCAGAATAAGGAATGGCTACACCTTC
CASRIRNGYTF
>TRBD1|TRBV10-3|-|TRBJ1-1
TGTGCCATCAGTGAGGACAGGGACACTGAAGCTTTCTTT
CAISEDRDTEAFF
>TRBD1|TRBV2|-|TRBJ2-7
TGTGCCAGCAGAAGACAGGGGTCAGAGTACGAGCAGTACTTC
CASRRQGSEYEQYF
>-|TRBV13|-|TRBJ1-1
TGTGCCAGCTCGAGCCCACAAACTGAAGCTTTCTTT
CASSSPQTEAFF
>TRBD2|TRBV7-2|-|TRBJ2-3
TGTGCCAGCAGCCTAGCGGCCTATACGCAGTATTTT
CASSLAAYTQYF
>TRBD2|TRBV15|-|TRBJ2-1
TGTGCCACCAGCAGAGACCTTATCGGGGGGTCTAATGAGCAGTTCTTC
CATSRDLIGGSNEQFF
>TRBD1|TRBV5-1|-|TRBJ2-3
TGCGCCAGCAGCTTGGCCATGACAGGGGGCTTCACAGATACGCAGTATTTT
CASSLAMTGGFTDTQYF
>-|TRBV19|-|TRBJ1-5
TGTGCCAGTAGTATTGGCAGGGATCAGCCCCAGCATTTT
CASSIGRDQPQHF
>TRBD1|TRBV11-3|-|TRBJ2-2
TGTGCCAGCAGCTTAAGTCTTCGGGACAGGGGGACTAGGGAGCTGTTTTTT
CASSLSLRDRGTRELFF
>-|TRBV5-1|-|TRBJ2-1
TGCGCCAGCAGACGCGCGTACGTCCCCTACAATGAGCAGTTCTTC
CASRRAYVPYNEQFF
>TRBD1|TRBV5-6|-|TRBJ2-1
TGTGCCAGCAGTCTCACCCCGTTCCCAGGGGGCGATGAGCAGTTCTTC
CASSLTPFPGGDEQFF
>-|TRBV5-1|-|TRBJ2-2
TGCGCCAGCAGCCCGGATGGCCCCGGGGAGCTGTTTTTT
CASSPDGPGELFF
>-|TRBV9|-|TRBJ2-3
TGTGCCAGCAGTGCCCAACACTCAGATACGCAGTATTTT
CASSAQHSDTQYF
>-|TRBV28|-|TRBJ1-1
TGTGCCAGCAGTTTCCGATCGGCGATCACTGAAGCTTTCTTT
CASSFRSAITEAFF
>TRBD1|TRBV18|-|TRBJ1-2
TGTGCCAGCTCACCCACGACAGGGGGCGACAGCACCTTC
CASSPTTGGDSTF
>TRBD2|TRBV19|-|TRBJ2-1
TGTGCCAGTAGTATAGGGCGGGGGACCTACAATGAGCAGTTCTTC
CASSIGRGTYNEQFF
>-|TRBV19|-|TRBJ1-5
TGTGCCAGTAGTTACCGCAGTCAGCCCCAGCATTTT
CASSYRSQPQHF
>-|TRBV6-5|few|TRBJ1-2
TGTGCCAGCTGGGGTCGGCTGCCCTATGGCTACACCTTC
CASWGRLPYGYTF
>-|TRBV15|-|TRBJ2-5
TGTGCCACCAGCAGACCCGGGACCGGGGAGACCCAGTACTTC
CATSRPGTGETQYF
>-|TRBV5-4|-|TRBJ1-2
TGTGCCAGCAGTCGATCGACAGAATTCTATGGCTACACCTTC
CASSRSTEFYGYTF
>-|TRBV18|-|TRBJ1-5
TGTGCCAGCTCACCACCTGTCAGGAATAGCAATCAGCCCCAGCATTTT
CASSPPVRNSNQPQHF
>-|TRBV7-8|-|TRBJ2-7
TGTGCCAGCAGCTTGCAGGGGTCAAGCTCCTACGAGCAGTACTTC
CASSLQGSSSYEQYF
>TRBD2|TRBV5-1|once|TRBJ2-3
TGCGCCAGCAGCTTGGTAGCGGGCGGCACAGATACGCAGTATTTT
CASSLVAGGTDTQYF
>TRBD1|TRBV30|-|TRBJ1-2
TGTGCCTGGAACAGGGGTTCCGGCGGCTACACCTTC
CAWNRGSGGYTF
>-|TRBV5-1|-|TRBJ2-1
TGCGCCAGCAGCGGTTCTGGTTACTCCTACAATGAGCAGTTCTTC
CASSGSGYSYNEQFF
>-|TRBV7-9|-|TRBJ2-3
TGTGCCAGCAGCTTACGGGGATCGGGCACAGATACGCAGTATTTT
CASSLRGSGTDTQYF
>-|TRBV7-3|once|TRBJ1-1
TGTGCCAGCAGCCAGGGGCAGGGGAACACTGAAGCTTTCTTT
CASSQGQGNTEAFF
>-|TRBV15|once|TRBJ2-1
TGTGCCACCAGCAGAGATCGGAGGGTAGGCAATGAGCAGTTCTTC
CATSRDRRVGNEQFF
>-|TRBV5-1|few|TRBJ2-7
TGCGCCAGCAGCCGGGACGTCGTCTCCTACGAGCAGTACTTC
CASSRDVVSYEQYF
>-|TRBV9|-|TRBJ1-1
TGTGCCAGCAGCGTAGGGGGGTATACTGAAGCTTTCTTT
CASSVGGYTEAFF
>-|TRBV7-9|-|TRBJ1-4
TGTGCCAGCAGCCCCGTTTCTAGCAGCTTTAATGAAAAACTGTTTTTT
CASSPVSSSFNEKLFF
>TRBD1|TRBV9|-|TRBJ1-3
TGTGCCAGCCAGGGGGCGCAACGAAACACCATATATTTT
CASQGAQRNTIYF
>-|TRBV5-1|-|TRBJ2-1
TGCGCCAGCAGTAGGATGGTCGAAGGCAATGAGCAGTTCTTC
CASSRMVEGNEQFF
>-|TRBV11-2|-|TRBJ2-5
TGTGCCAGCAGCTTAGAACGGAGGGAGACCCAGTACTTC
CASSLERRETQYF
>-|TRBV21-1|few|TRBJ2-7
TGTGCCAGCACCACAGGGGGCTACGAGCAGTACTTC
CASTTGGYEQYF
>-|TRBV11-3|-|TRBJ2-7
TGTGCCAGCAGCTTAGAGGGGGGGGCGGCCTACGAGCAGTACTTC
CASSLEGGAAYEQYF
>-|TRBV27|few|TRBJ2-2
TGTGCCAGCAGTTTCTGGACCTCCGGGGAGCTGTTTTTT
CASSFWTSGELFF
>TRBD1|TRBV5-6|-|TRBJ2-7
TGTGCCAGCAGCTCGGACAGGGCCTACGAGCAGTACTTC
CASSSDRAYEQYF